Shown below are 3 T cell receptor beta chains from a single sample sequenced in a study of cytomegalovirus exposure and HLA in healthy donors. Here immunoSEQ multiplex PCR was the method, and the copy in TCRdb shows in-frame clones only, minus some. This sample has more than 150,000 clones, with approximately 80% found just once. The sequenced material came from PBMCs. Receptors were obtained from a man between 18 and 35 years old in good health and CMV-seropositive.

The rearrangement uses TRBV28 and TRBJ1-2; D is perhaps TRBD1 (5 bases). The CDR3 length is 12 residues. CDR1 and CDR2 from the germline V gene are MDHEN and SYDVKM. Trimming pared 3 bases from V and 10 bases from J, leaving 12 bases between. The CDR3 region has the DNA TGTGCCAGCAGTTTTGTCATCAGGGACTACACCTTC. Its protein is CASSFVIRDYTF.

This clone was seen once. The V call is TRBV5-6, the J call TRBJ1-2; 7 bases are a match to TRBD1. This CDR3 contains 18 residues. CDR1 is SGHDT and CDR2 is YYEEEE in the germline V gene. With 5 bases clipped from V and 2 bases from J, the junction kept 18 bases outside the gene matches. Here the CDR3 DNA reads TGTGCCAGCAGTTCCGTCCCCTACAGGGGAGGCCCGAACTATGGCTACACCTTC. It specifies CASSSVPYRGGPNYGYTF. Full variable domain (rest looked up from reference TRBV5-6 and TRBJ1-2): DAGVTQSPTHLIKTRGQQVTLRCSPKSGHDTVSWYQQALGQGPQFIFQYYEEEERQRGNFPDRFSGHQFPNYSSELNVNALLLGDSALYLCASSSVPYRGGPNYGYTFGSGTRLTVV.

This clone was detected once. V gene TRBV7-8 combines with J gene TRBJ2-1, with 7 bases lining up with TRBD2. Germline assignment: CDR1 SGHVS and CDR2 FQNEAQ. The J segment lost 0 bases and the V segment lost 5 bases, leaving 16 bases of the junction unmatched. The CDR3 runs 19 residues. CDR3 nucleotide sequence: TGTGCCAGCAGCCTCGTGGGGCCTGAAGCGGGGTTCTCCTACAATGAGCAGTTCTTC. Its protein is CASSLVGPEAGFSYNEQFF.